These 27 T cell receptor beta chains originate from one sample sequenced in a study of blood T cell repertoires in COVID-19. Sequencing was performed with immunoSEQ multiplex PCR; in TCRdb, only in-frame clones are kept and a portion is missing. The profile shows some 76,000 clones, roughly 80% of them singletons. Sequenced material: peripheral blood. These receptors were taken from a man in his fifties or sixties with COVID-19, enrolled during active disease.

The chain uses TRBV10-1 and TRBJ2-5; 7 nucleotides align to TRBD1. Trimming at V came to 10 bases and at J to 5 bases, leaving 10 bases not matched to a gene. Per the germline V gene, CDR1 is WNHNN and CDR2 is SYGVQD (reference sequence). The CDR3 runs to 13 residues. CDR3 protein: CANNLPGQETQYF. CDR3 nucleotide sequence: TGCGCCAACAACCTCCCGGGACAGGAGACCCAGTACTTC.

As DNA, the CDR3 is TGTGCCAGCAGCCATCTCTATGAGGACTACGAGCAGTACTTC. Translating gives CASSHLYEDYEQYF. The chain employs TRBV3-1 (or the pseudogene TRBV3-2) and TRBJ2-7; D gene ambiguous. V gave up 3 bases and J gave up 3 bases, with 12 bases separating them. This CDR3 contains 14 residues. CDR1 and CDR2 from the germline V gene are LGHDT and YNNKEL (reference sequence).

This clone was found once. This chain joins TRBV5-1 and TRBJ1-2; a possible D gene is TRBD1 (5 bases). V lost 1 base and J 10 bases, leaving 14 bases between the germline ends. Looked up from germline, CDR1 is SGHRS and CDR2 is YFSETQ. This CDR3 region has 13 residues. The CDR3 sequence is CASSLNVAGNYTF. The CDR3, as DNA: TGCGCCAGCAGCTTGAATGTGGCAGGGAACTACACCTTC.

The gene calls are TRBV28 and TRBJ2-2, with 11 bases identical to TRBD2. Trimming at V came to 9 bases and at J to 2 bases, leaving 5 bases not matched to a gene. Looked up from germline, CDR1 is MDHEN and CDR2 is SYDVKM. The CDR3 is 15 residues long. The CDR3 nucleotides read TGTGCCAGTAAGACTAGCGGGACAAACACCGGGGAGCTGTTTTTT. As protein: CASKTSGTNTGELFF.

The gene calls are TRBV28 and TRBJ1-6; perhaps TRBD1 as D (5 bases). CDR1 is MDHEN, CDR2 SYDVKM, per germline. This CDR3 has 16 residues. The V gene lost 3 bases and the J gene lost 0 bases, with 9 bases spanning the gap. The CDR3 DNA follows: TGTGCCAGCAGTTTGGACACGAGCTCCTATAATTCACCCCTCCACTTT. Amino acids: CASSLDTSSYNSPLHF.

The chain is built from TRBV9 and TRBJ2-1, with D perhaps matching TRBD1 (5 bases). The V end lost 1 base, the J end lost 6 bases, and 8 bases lay between the germline ends. CDR3 size: 13 residues. Germline V lookup: CDR1 SGDLS, CDR2 YYNGEE. CDR3 coding DNA: TGTGCCAGCAGCGTATTTGACAGCAATGAGCAGTTCTTC. Translation: CASSVFDSNEQFF.

The V gene is TRBV4-2, the J gene TRBJ2-3; possibly TRBD2 for D (7 bases). There are 16 residues in the CDR3. Trimming stripped 4 bases from V and 4 bases from J, with 18 bases between. The germline CDR1 and CDR2 sequences are LGHNA and YNFKEQ. CDR3 residues: CASSPRLGGGSDTQYF. CDR3 DNA: TGTGCCAGCAGCCCCAGACTAGGGGGAGGGTCAGATACGCAGTATTTT.

This rearrangement joins TRBV7-2 to TRBJ2-5; 7 positions match TRBD1. Germline loops: CDR1 SGHTA, CDR2 FQGNSA. The CDR3 extends over 15 amino acids. The junction had 6 bases not matched to a gene; V was cut back by 3 bases and J by 2 bases. The CDR3 sequence: CASSLTRDRQETQYF. The CDR3 DNA sequence: TGTGCCAGCAGCTTGACCAGGGACAGACAAGAGACCCAGTACTTC.

The chain is built from TRBV6-5 and TRBJ2-2, with D perhaps TRBD2 (5 bases). This CDR3 spans 15 amino acids. Germline assignment: CDR1 MNHEY and CDR2 SVGAGI. With 2 bases removed from V and 0 bases from J, the gap between germline ends came to 7 bases. This CDR3 reads CASSYSGPNTGELFF. The CDR3 nucleotides read TGTGCCAGCAGTTACAGCGGACCGAACACCGGGGAGCTGTTTTTT.

V is TRBV18 and J is TRBJ2-1; TRBD1 aligns across 10 bases. CDR1 is KGHSH and CDR2 is LQKENI in the germline V gene. CDR3 length: 14 amino acids. With V trimmed by 3 bases and J by 4 bases, 0 bases remained unmatched. The CDR3 DNA sequence: TGTGCCAGCTCACCGGGACAGGGGTACAATGAGCAGTTCTTC. Translating gives CASSPGQGYNEQFF. The full variable domain, in which reference TRBV18 and TRBJ2-1 provide the parts outside the CDR3, is NAGVMQNPRHLVRRRGQEARLRCSPMKGHSHVYWYRQLPEEGLKFMVYLQKENIIDESGMPKERFSAEFPKEGPSILRIQQVVRGDSAAYFCASSPGQGYNEQFFGPGTRLTVL.

V usage is TRBV24-1 and J usage is TRBJ2-3; D perhaps matches TRBD2 (6 bases). The CDR3 runs 14 residues. Trimming removed 9 bases from V and 5 bases from J, with 17 bases in between. Germline V gene sequence: CDR1 KGHDR, CDR2 SFDVKD. The CDR3 here is CATSDYPVEDTQYF. The CDR3 nucleotides are TGTGCCACCTCGGACTACCCGGTGGAAGATACGCAGTATTTT.

V gene TRBV5-4 combines with J gene TRBJ1-4, with D unclear. Germline V gene sequence: CDR1 SGHNT, CDR2 YYREEE (reference sequence). The CDR3 extends over 12 amino acids. Trimming stripped 2 bases from V and 7 bases from J, with 6 bases between. CDR3 sequence: CASSFFGEKLFF. DNA for the CDR3: TGTGCCAGCAGCTTTTTCGGTGAAAAACTGTTTTTT.

The CDR3 is CASSTNVGQQETQYF. CDR3 bases: TGCGCCAGCAGCACGAATGTGGGACAGCAAGAGACCCAGTACTTC. The gene calls are TRBV5-1 and TRBJ2-5; 7 bases are shared with TRBD1. J gave up 2 bases and V 4 bases, and 8 bases lay outside the gene matches. In germline, CDR1 is SGHRS, CDR2 YFSETQ. CDR3 length: 15 residues.

The chain is built from TRBV7-9 and TRBJ2-4, with TRBD2 matching 14 bases. CDR3 length: 18 amino acids. V dropped 3 bases and J dropped 0; count of bases not matched to a gene: 4. Germline V gene data show CDR1 as SEHNR and CDR2 as FQNEAQ (reference sequence). Here the CDR3 reads CASSLGTSGSIAKNIQYF. The CDR3, as DNA: TGTGCCAGCAGCTTGGGGACTAGCGGGAGCATAGCCAAAAACATTCAGTACTTC.

The genes are TRBV5-5 and TRBJ1-1; 9 bases map to TRBD1. V shed 4 bases, J shed 4 bases, and the junction held 5 bases outside the gene matches. Germline loops: CDR1 SGHKS, CDR2 YYEKEE (reference sequence). The CDR3 consists of 14 residues. In nucleotides, the CDR3 is TGTGCCAGCAGCCTTCAGACAGGGGGCACTGAAGCTTTCTTT. Its translation: CASSLQTGGTEAFF.

The chain links TRBV18 to TRBJ1-1; perhaps TRBD1 as D (6 bases). The V end was cut by 6 bases, the J end by 7 bases, with 15 bases between. Germline CDR1 reads KGHSH; CDR2 reads LQKENI. This CDR3 contains 13 residues. CDR3 coding DNA: TGTGCCAGCTCCCCAGATAGACAGGTTGAAGCTTTCTTT. It yields the protein CASSPDRQVEAFF.

This sequence joins TRBV5-1 and TRBJ2-1; tentative D call: TRBD1 (5 bases). This CDR3 contains 15 residues. Germline V gene data show CDR1 as SGHRS and CDR2 as YFSETQ. Between the trimmed V and J ends, which lost 0 bases and 4 bases, there was a span of 11 bases. The CDR3 spells CASSLDQGYYNEQFF. Here the CDR3 DNA reads TGCGCCAGCAGCTTGGACCAGGGATATTACAATGAGCAGTTCTTC.

In its sample, this clone was seen many times. The gene calls are TRBV9 and TRBJ2-7, with D uncertain. V lost 0 bases, J lost 5 bases, and 15 bases lay in between. CDR1 is SGDLS and CDR2 is YYNGEE in the germline V gene. The CDR3 spans 15 residues. CDR3 amino acids: CASSVVRSERHEQYF. The CDR3 DNA sequence: TGTGCCAGCAGCGTAGTGAGATCCGAGCGCCACGAGCAGTACTTC.

This chain's CDR3 is CASSGTGRGNEQFF. The CDR3 DNA reads TGTGCCAGCAGCGGAACAGGGAGGGGAAATGAGCAGTTCTTC. The chain joins TRBV21-1 to TRBJ2-1; the table assigns TRBD2, which was not confirmed against the DNA. TRBV21-1 is a known pseudogene. The CDR3 loop spans 14 amino acids.

This chain connects TRBV28 to TRBJ1-2; D ambiguous. This CDR3 contains 12 residues. Germline V gives CDR1 MDHEN, CDR2 SYDVKM. Trimming shortened V by 2 bases and J by 6 bases, and 7 bases separated the two germline ends. The CDR3, as DNA: TGTGCCAGCAGTTTAAACAACCATGGCTACACCTTC. It yields the protein CASSLNNHGYTF.

This clone was seen only once. The gene calls are TRBV18 and TRBJ2-3; D perhaps matches TRBD2 (6 bases). Trimming took 1 base from V and 4 from J, leaving 12 bases between them. CDR1 and CDR2 (germline): KGHSH, LQKENI. This CDR3 region has 15 residues. DNA of the CDR3: TGTGCCAGCTCACCACGGGTGGGAGGCGCAGATACGCAGTATTTT. Its translation is CASSPRVGGADTQYF.

V is TRBV28 and J is TRBJ1-5; no clear D. The CDR3 runs to 15 residues. Germline CDR1 MDHEN, CDR2 SYDVKM. Trimming cost V 3 bases and J 0 bases, with 9 bases left between them. CDR3 protein: CASSFAGVSNQPQHF. CDR3 bases: TGTGCCAGCAGTTTTGCAGGCGTTAGCAATCAGCCCCAGCATTTT.

This sequence joins TRBV10-3 and TRBJ2-1, with 7 positions matching TRBD2. Germline values: CDR1 ENHRY, CDR2 SYGVKD. This CDR3 is built from 15 residues. Trimming removed 6 bases from V and 8 bases from J; junction bases left unmatched: 13. CDR3 in DNA: TGTGCCATCAGGGGAGGGAGTATTTCGCTGGATGAGCAGTTCTTC. Amino acid sequence: CAIRGGSISLDEQFF.

The rearrangement links TRBV25-1 to TRBJ2-1; 7 nucleotides align to TRBD2. Germline V gene sequence: CDR1 MGHDK, CDR2 SYGVNS. The trim removed 3 bases at V and 8 bases at J, leaving 7 bases unmatched. The CDR3 spans 14 residues. For the CDR3, the DNA is TGTGCCAGCAGTGAGGCGGGAGTGGGCGATGAGCAGTTCTTC. It encodes CASSEAGVGDEQFF. The entire variable domain, with the rest obtained from reference TRBV25-1 and TRBJ2-1, is as follows: EADIYQTPRYLVIGTGKKITLECSQTMGHDKMYWYQQDPGMELHLIHYSYGVNSTEKGDLSSESTVSRIRTEHFPLTLESARPSHTSQYLCASSEAGVGDEQFFGPGTRLTVL.

The chain links TRBV6-5 to TRBJ2-5, with a tentative D call TRBD2 (6 bases). V lost 8 bases, J lost 1 base, and 8 bases lay in between. This CDR3 region has 12 residues. CDR1 is MNHEY, CDR2 SVGAGI, per germline. The CDR3 is CASRGIQETQYF. CDR3 sequence (DNA): TGTGCCAGCCGCGGGATCCAAGAGACCCAGTACTTC.

The chain carries TRBV15 and TRBJ2-1; 16 positions match TRBD2. Germline V gives CDR1 LNHNV, CDR2 YYDKDF (reference sequence). CDR3 length equals 19 residues. The V gene end was trimmed by 1 base and the J gene end by 3 bases; junction bases not matched to a gene: 6. The CDR3 sequence: CATSRAGTSGRAFYNEQFF. The CDR3, as DNA: TGTGCCACCAGCAGAGCCGGGACTAGCGGGAGGGCCTTCTACAATGAGCAGTTCTTC.

CDR3 amino acids: CSVSRDYSTDTQYF. The DNA of the CDR3 is TGCAGCGTTTCCCGGGACTATAGCACAGATACGCAGTATTTT. The V gene is TRBV29-1, the J gene TRBJ2-3, with 7 nucleotides matching TRBD2. The CDR3 runs 14 residues. CDR1 is SQVTM, CDR2 ANQGSEA, per germline. After removal of 5 bases from V and 0 bases from J, the junction contained 5 bases not matched to a gene.